These T cell receptor beta chains were read from a single sample in a study of blood T cell repertoires in COVID-19. Sequenced by immunoSEQ multiplex PCR; TCRdb stores in-frame clones only, minus some. Of 250,000 to 350,000 clones in the sample, over 75% were seen once. The sequenced sample was peripheral blood. These receptors all come from a man aged 18 to 29 with active or convalescent COVID-19. The CDR3 runs from the conserved cysteine through the conserved F or W. Each record gives: V gene, D gene, clone size, J gene, CDR3 protein, CDR3 DNA. D genes are given only for firm matches. Size values are once, few and many counts, or a class for expanded clones, and some rows have none.

v_call: TRBV6-5
d_call: -
clone_size: -
j_call: TRBJ1-1
cdr3_aa: CASSRTEMNTEAFF
cdr3_nt: TGTGCCAGCAGTCGGACAGAGATGAACACTGAAGCTTTCTTT

v_call: TRBV2
d_call: TRBD1
clone_size: -
j_call: TRBJ2-6
cdr3_aa: CASSPGQGIGANVLTF
cdr3_nt: TGTGCCAGCAGCCCGGGACAGGGGATCGGGGCCAACGTCCTGACTTTC

v_call: TRBV12-3/TRBV12-4
d_call: -
clone_size: few
j_call: TRBJ1-2
cdr3_aa: CASNPNQNYGYTF
cdr3_nt: TGTGCCAGCAACCCGAACCAGAACTATGGCTACACCTTC

v_call: TRBV6-5
d_call: TRBD1
clone_size: -
j_call: TRBJ1-2
cdr3_aa: CASSYGQGGEGYTF
cdr3_nt: TGTGCCAGCAGTTATGGACAGGGTGGTGAAGGCTACACCTTC

v_call: TRBV27
d_call: TRBD1
clone_size: -
j_call: TRBJ1-6
cdr3_aa: CAGTTGTERGSYNSPLHF
cdr3_nt: TGTGCCGGTACAACCGGGACAGAACGAGGCTCCTATAATTCACCCCTCCACTTT

v_call: TRBV18
d_call: -
clone_size: -
j_call: TRBJ1-1
cdr3_aa: CASSPQTGRNTEAFF
cdr3_nt: TGTGCCAGCTCACCACAGACAGGACGGAACACTGAAGCTTTCTTT

v_call: TRBV15
d_call: -
clone_size: once
j_call: TRBJ2-1
cdr3_aa: CATSSASAGSYNEQFF
cdr3_nt: TGTGCCACCAGCAGCGCTTCGGCGGGCTCCTACAATGAGCAGTTCTTC

v_call: TRBV19
d_call: -
clone_size: -
j_call: TRBJ2-7
cdr3_aa: CASSNYRAYEQYF
cdr3_nt: TGTGCCAGTAGTAACTACAGGGCCTACGAGCAGTACTTC

v_call: TRBV3-1/TRBV3-2
d_call: TRBD1
clone_size: -
j_call: TRBJ2-1
cdr3_aa: CASTPDRGFSEQFF
cdr3_nt: TGTGCCAGCACCCCGGACAGGGGATTCAGTGAGCAGTTCTTC

v_call: TRBV19
d_call: TRBD2
clone_size: -
j_call: TRBJ2-5
cdr3_aa: CASSILGGKETQYF
cdr3_nt: TGTGCCAGTAGTATTCTCGGGGGGAAAGAGACCCAGTACTTC

v_call: TRBV9
d_call: -
clone_size: -
j_call: TRBJ2-1
cdr3_aa: CASSGSPIDNEQFF
cdr3_nt: TGTGCCAGCAGCGGATCTCCGATAGACAATGAGCAGTTCTTC

v_call: TRBV19
d_call: TRBD2
clone_size: once
j_call: TRBJ2-1
cdr3_aa: CASSIELVAGSYNEQFF
cdr3_nt: TGTGCCAGTAGTATAGAATTGGTAGCGGGGTCCTACAATGAGCAGTTCTTC

v_call: TRBV25-1
d_call: TRBD2
clone_size: -
j_call: TRBJ2-5
cdr3_aa: CASSELTSGGRETQYF
cdr3_nt: TGTGCCAGCAGTGAATTGACTAGCGGGGGACGGGAGACCCAGTACTTC

v_call: TRBV7-9
d_call: -
clone_size: -
j_call: TRBJ2-3
cdr3_aa: CASSLASGNTDTQYF
cdr3_nt: TGTGCCAGCAGCTTAGCTTCCGGGAACACAGATACGCAGTATTTT

v_call: TRBV6-2/TRBV6-3
d_call: -
clone_size: -
j_call: TRBJ2-4
cdr3_aa: CASSLGVGKNIQYF
cdr3_nt: TGTGCCAGCAGTTTGGGAGTAGGCAAAAACATTCAGTACTTC

v_call: TRBV9
d_call: -
clone_size: -
j_call: TRBJ1-4
cdr3_aa: CASSATGSSNEKLFF
cdr3_nt: TGTGCCAGCAGCGCGACAGGTTCCTCTAATGAAAAACTGTTTTTT

v_call: TRBV9
d_call: -
clone_size: once
j_call: TRBJ2-2
cdr3_aa: CASSEPTANTGELFF
cdr3_nt: TGTGCCAGCAGTGAGCCAACAGCGAACACCGGGGAGCTGTTTTTT

v_call: TRBV7-6
d_call: -
clone_size: -
j_call: TRBJ2-3
cdr3_aa: CASSPTTGYSDTQYF
cdr3_nt: TGTGCCAGCAGCCCTACCACAGGGTACAGCGATACGCAGTATTTT

v_call: TRBV10-1
d_call: TRBD2
clone_size: -
j_call: TRBJ2-1
cdr3_aa: CATSTGGQPEQFF
cdr3_nt: TGCGCCACCTCAACGGGGGGGCAACCTGAGCAGTTCTTC

v_call: TRBV10-3
d_call: TRBD1
clone_size: -
j_call: TRBJ1-2
cdr3_aa: CAISERGTVYGYTF
cdr3_nt: TGTGCCATCAGTGAGCGGGGGACAGTCTATGGCTACACCTTC

v_call: TRBV9
d_call: -
clone_size: -
j_call: TRBJ2-2
cdr3_aa: CASKQPNTGELFF
cdr3_nt: TGTGCCAGCAAACAGCCGAACACCGGGGAGCTGTTTTTT

v_call: TRBV2
d_call: TRBD1
clone_size: once
j_call: TRBJ1-5
cdr3_aa: CASSPDRDSNQPQHF
cdr3_nt: TGTGCCAGCAGCCCAGACAGGGATAGCAATCAGCCCCAGCATTTT

v_call: TRBV10-3
d_call: TRBD1
clone_size: -
j_call: TRBJ2-5
cdr3_aa: CAISESTGAGQTQYF
cdr3_nt: TGTGCCATCAGTGAATCGACAGGGGCGGGGCAGACCCAGTACTTC

v_call: TRBV9
d_call: -
clone_size: once
j_call: TRBJ1-2
cdr3_aa: CASSANRVFSYGYTF
cdr3_nt: TGTGCCAGCAGCGCAAACAGGGTTTTCAGCTATGGCTACACCTTC

v_call: TRBV10-2
d_call: TRBD1
clone_size: -
j_call: TRBJ2-7
cdr3_aa: CASGTGVGEQYF
cdr3_nt: TGCGCCAGCGGGACAGGGGTGGGGGAGCAGTACTTC

v_call: TRBV6-2/TRBV6-3
d_call: TRBD2
clone_size: -
j_call: TRBJ2-1
cdr3_aa: CASSYWTSGGRRSYNEQFF
cdr3_nt: TGTGCCAGCAGTTACTGGACTAGCGGGGGCCGCCGATCCTACAATGAGCAGTTCTTC

v_call: TRBV9
d_call: -
clone_size: once
j_call: TRBJ2-5
cdr3_aa: CASSVEGSVQETQYF
cdr3_nt: TGTGCCAGCAGCGTAGAGGGGTCAGTACAAGAGACCCAGTACTTC

v_call: TRBV7-9
d_call: -
clone_size: -
j_call: TRBJ1-1
cdr3_aa: CASTFTGSDTEAFF
cdr3_nt: TGTGCCAGCACCTTTACAGGATCTGATACTGAAGCTTTCTTT

v_call: TRBV6-5
d_call: -
clone_size: -
j_call: TRBJ1-2
cdr3_aa: CASSYSNRGSYGYTF
cdr3_nt: TGTGCCAGCAGTTACTCGAATAGGGGGTCTTATGGCTACACCTTC

v_call: TRBV7-9
d_call: -
clone_size: -
j_call: TRBJ1-4
cdr3_aa: CASSPPAGTNEKLFF
cdr3_nt: TGTGCCAGCAGCCCTCCGGCCGGGACTAATGAAAAACTGTTTTTT

v_call: TRBV4-1
d_call: -
clone_size: -
j_call: TRBJ1-1
cdr3_aa: CASSHLDKNTEAFF
cdr3_nt: TGCGCCAGCAGCCACCTTGACAAGAACACTGAAGCTTTCTTT

v_call: TRBV19
d_call: -
clone_size: -
j_call: TRBJ1-5
cdr3_aa: CASSIGRLSNQPQHF
cdr3_nt: TGTGCCAGTAGTATCGGTCGCCTTAGCAATCAGCCCCAGCATTTT

v_call: TRBV5-6
d_call: -
clone_size: -
j_call: TRBJ1-2
cdr3_aa: CASRSGDYGYTF
cdr3_nt: TGTGCCAGCAGATCAGGGGATTATGGCTACACCTTC

v_call: TRBV9
d_call: -
clone_size: -
j_call: TRBJ2-2
cdr3_aa: CASSVGGAYTGELFF
cdr3_nt: TGTGCCAGCAGCGTGGGGGGGGCCTACACCGGGGAGCTGTTTTTT

v_call: TRBV29-1
d_call: TRBD1
clone_size: once
j_call: TRBJ1-2
cdr3_aa: CSDRQGVHGYTF
cdr3_nt: TGCAGCGACAGACAGGGGGTTCATGGCTACACCTTC

v_call: TRBV11-2
d_call: -
clone_size: -
j_call: TRBJ1-1
cdr3_aa: CASSVQKNTEAFF
cdr3_nt: TGTGCCAGCAGCGTACAGAAGAACACTGAAGCTTTCTTT

v_call: TRBV6-5
d_call: -
clone_size: once
j_call: TRBJ1-1
cdr3_aa: CASSYDSGGSEAFF
cdr3_nt: TGTGCCAGCAGTTATGATTCGGGGGGATCGGAAGCTTTCTTT

v_call: TRBV7-9
d_call: -
clone_size: -
j_call: TRBJ1-1
cdr3_aa: CASSSGHRNTEAFF
cdr3_nt: TGTGCCAGCAGCTCGGGACACAGGAACACTGAAGCTTTCTTT

v_call: TRBV4-1
d_call: TRBD1
clone_size: -
j_call: TRBJ2-1
cdr3_aa: CASSHPDRDIYNEQFF
cdr3_nt: TGCGCCAGCAGCCACCCGGACAGGGATATATACAATGAGCAGTTCTTC

v_call: TRBV6-5
d_call: TRBD1
clone_size: -
j_call: TRBJ1-2
cdr3_aa: CAGQGADGYTF
cdr3_nt: TGTGCCGGACAGGGGGCAGATGGCTACACCTTC

v_call: TRBV11-1
d_call: TRBD1
clone_size: -
j_call: TRBJ2-5
cdr3_aa: CASSLDDPQGARNF
cdr3_nt: TGTGCCAGCAGCTTAGACGACCCACAGGGGGCGAGAAACTTC

v_call: TRBV7-2
d_call: TRBD1
clone_size: few
j_call: TRBJ1-2
cdr3_aa: CASSRDSNYGYTF
cdr3_nt: TGTGCCAGCAGCAGGGACAGCAACTATGGCTACACCTTC

v_call: TRBV24-1
d_call: -
clone_size: -
j_call: TRBJ1-4
cdr3_aa: CATDDNSSDLLRSGELVPNEKLFF
cdr3_nt: TGTGCCACCGACGACAACTCATCAGATTTATTAAGGTCAGGGGAGTTGGTGCCAAATGAAAAACTGTTTTTT

v_call: TRBV3-1/TRBV3-2
d_call: -
clone_size: few
j_call: TRBJ1-3
cdr3_aa: CASSPRGGVVSGNTIYF
cdr3_nt: TGTGCCAGCAGCCCCCGGGGAGGGGTTGTCTCTGGAAACACCATATATTTT

v_call: TRBV6-5
d_call: TRBD1
clone_size: -
j_call: TRBJ2-7
cdr3_aa: CASGTGGYEQYF
cdr3_nt: TGTGCCAGCGGGACAGGGGGCTACGAGCAGTACTTC

v_call: TRBV12-5
d_call: -
clone_size: -
j_call: TRBJ1-1
cdr3_aa: CASGLVWPPRNTEAFF
cdr3_nt: TGTGCTAGTGGTTTGGTGTGGCCCCCCAGGAACACTGAAGCTTTCTTT

v_call: TRBV7-9
d_call: TRBD2
clone_size: -
j_call: TRBJ2-1
cdr3_aa: CATARRGGHEQFF
cdr3_nt: TGTGCCACCGCACGGCGGGGGGGCCATGAGCAGTTCTTC

v_call: TRBV5-6
d_call: TRBD1
clone_size: -
j_call: TRBJ2-6
cdr3_aa: CASSLERGQVFSGANVLTF
cdr3_nt: TGTGCCAGCAGCTTGGAACGAGGACAGGTTTTTTCTGGGGCCAACGTCCTGACTTTC

v_call: TRBV9
d_call: TRBD2
clone_size: -
j_call: TRBJ2-5
cdr3_aa: CASSVGTSGQMRETQYF
cdr3_nt: TGTGCCAGCAGCGTTGGGACTAGCGGGCAAATGAGGGAGACCCAGTACTTC

v_call: TRBV7-9
d_call: -
clone_size: -
j_call: TRBJ1-2
cdr3_aa: CASSLRGDWNYGYTF
cdr3_nt: TGTGCCAGCAGCTTAAGAGGGGACTGGAATTATGGCTACACCTTC

v_call: TRBV10-3
d_call: -
clone_size: few
j_call: TRBJ1-1
cdr3_aa: CAIRPSMNTEAFF
cdr3_nt: TGTGCCATCAGGCCCAGTATGAACACTGAAGCTTTCTTT